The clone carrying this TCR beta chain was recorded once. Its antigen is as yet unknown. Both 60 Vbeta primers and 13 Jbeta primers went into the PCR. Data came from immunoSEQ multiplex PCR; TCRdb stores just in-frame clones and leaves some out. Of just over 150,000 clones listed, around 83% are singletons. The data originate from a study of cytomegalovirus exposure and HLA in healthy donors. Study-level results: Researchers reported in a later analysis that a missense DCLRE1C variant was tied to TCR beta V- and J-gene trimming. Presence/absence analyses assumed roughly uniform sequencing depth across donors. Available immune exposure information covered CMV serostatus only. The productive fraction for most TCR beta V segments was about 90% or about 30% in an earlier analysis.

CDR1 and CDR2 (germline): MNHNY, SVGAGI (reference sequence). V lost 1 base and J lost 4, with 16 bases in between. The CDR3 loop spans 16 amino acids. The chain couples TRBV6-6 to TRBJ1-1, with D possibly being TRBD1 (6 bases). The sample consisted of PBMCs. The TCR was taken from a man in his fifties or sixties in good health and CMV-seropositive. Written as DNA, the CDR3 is TGTGCCAGCAGTTACTTCCAAACAGGGATACCCACTGAAGCTTTCTTT. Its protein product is CASSYFQTGIPTEAFF.